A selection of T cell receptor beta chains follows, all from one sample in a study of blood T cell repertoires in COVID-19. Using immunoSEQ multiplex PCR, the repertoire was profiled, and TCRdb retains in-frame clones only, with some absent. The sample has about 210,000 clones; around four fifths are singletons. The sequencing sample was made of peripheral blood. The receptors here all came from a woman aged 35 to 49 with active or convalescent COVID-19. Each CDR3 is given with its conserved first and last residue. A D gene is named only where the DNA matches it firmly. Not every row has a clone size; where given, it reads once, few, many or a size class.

CASTGAGGGQETQYF | TGTGCCAGCACGGGGGCGGGAGGGGGCCAAGAGACCCAGTACTTC | TRBJ2-5 | TRBD2 | - | TRBV2
CSVITGTGGFTEAFF | TGCAGCGTAATAACCGGGACAGGGGGCTTTACTGAAGCTTTCTTT | TRBJ1-1 | TRBD1 | - | TRBV29-1
CASRGTLNTEAFF | TGTGCCAGCAGGGGGACATTGAACACTGAAGCTTTCTTT | TRBJ1-1 | - | - | TRBV7-9
CASSLGWGGTDTQYF | TGTGCCAGCAGCTTGGGGTGGGGAGGGACAGATACGCAGTATTTT | TRBJ2-3 | TRBD2 | - | TRBV5-5
CASSPLREEYNEQFF | TGTGCCAGCTCACCGTTGAGGGAGGAGTACAATGAGCAGTTCTTC | TRBJ2-1 | - | - | TRBV18
CASSLGRGRVDQPQHF | TGTGCCAGCAGCTTAGGGAGGGGCAGGGTGGATCAGCCCCAGCATTTT | TRBJ1-5 | - | - | TRBV7-2
CASSQAGTGGYEQYF | TGCGCCAGCAGCCAAGCCGGGACAGGGGGCTACGAGCAGTACTTC | TRBJ2-7 | TRBD1 | - | TRBV4-1
CASSYRNSYEQYF | TGTGCCAGCAGTTACAGAAACTCCTACGAGCAGTACTTC | TRBJ2-7 | - | - | TRBV27
CATSSRIGNTIYF | TGTGCCACCAGCAGTAGAATTGGAAACACCATATATTTT | TRBJ1-3 | - | few | TRBV15
CAWSGTVFSYEQYF | TGTGCCTGGAGTGGGACAGTCTTCTCCTACGAGCAGTACTTC | TRBJ2-7 | - | - | TRBV30
CASSRLAGGTSTDTQYF | TGTGCCAGCAGTCGACTAGCGGGAGGTACTAGCACAGATACGCAGTATTTT | TRBJ2-3 | TRBD2 | - | TRBV7-6
CASSPGPSGGQETQYF | TGTGCCAGCAGCCCAGGGCCTAGCGGGGGGCAAGAGACCCAGTACTTC | TRBJ2-5 | TRBD2 | - | TRBV5-4
CASSLGPSQGPERNEQFF | TGTGCCAGCAGTTTGGGCCCCTCACAGGGGCCTGAGCGGAATGAGCAGTTCTTC | TRBJ2-1 | TRBD1 | - | TRBV28
CATSDYSQGNTGELFF | TGTGCCACCAGTGATTATAGCCAGGGGAACACCGGGGAGCTGTTTTTT | TRBJ2-2 | - | - | TRBV24-1
CASRQGQGSYNEQFF | TGTGCCAGCAGACAAGGCCAGGGGTCCTACAATGAGCAGTTCTTC | TRBJ2-1 | - | - | TRBV7-3
CATSDPSGTGAKDTEAFF | TGTGCCACCAGTGACCCATCCGGGACAGGGGCTAAGGACACTGAAGCTTTCTTT | TRBJ1-1 | TRBD1 | - | TRBV24-1
CASSYGLSNEQFF | TGTGCCAGCAGTTACGGGCTATCCAATGAGCAGTTCTTC | TRBJ2-1 | - | - | TRBV6-2/TRBV6-3
CASSQDLRRDTQYF | TGTGCCAGCAGCCAAGATTTGCGCAGGGATACGCAGTATTTT | TRBJ2-3 | - | - | TRBV14
CASSIQGALGNQPQHF | TGTGCCAGTAGTATACAGGGGGCATTGGGCAATCAGCCCCAGCATTTT | TRBJ1-5 | TRBD1 | few | TRBV19
CASSLPGSSGNTIYF | TGTGCCAGTAGTTTACCCGGGTCGTCTGGAAACACCATATATTTT | TRBJ1-3 | - | - | TRBV19
CASSLAGPYNSPLHF | TGTGCCAGCAGTTTGGCAGGTCCTTATAATTCACCCCTCCACTTT | TRBJ1-6 | - | - | TRBV27
CASSPPGAGTDTQYF | TGTGCCAGCTCACCACCAGGGGCTGGCACAGATACGCAGTATTTT | TRBJ2-3 | - | - | TRBV18
CASSQEDRVGNTEAFF | TGCGCCAGCAGCCAAGAGGACAGGGTAGGAAACACTGAAGCTTTCTTT | TRBJ1-1 | TRBD1 | few | TRBV4-1
CASSRTRTGITGANVLTF | TGTGCCAGCAGTCGGACCAGGACGGGGATTACTGGGGCCAACGTCCTGACTTTC | TRBJ2-6 | - | - | TRBV27
CASSFLPTGGVGQPQHF | TGTGCCAGTAGTTTCCTCCCGACAGGGGGCGTCGGTCAGCCCCAGCATTTT | TRBJ1-5 | TRBD1 | - | TRBV19
CASSDRGHSNQPQHF | TGTGCCAGCAGTGACAGGGGTCATAGCAATCAGCCCCAGCATTTT | TRBJ1-5 | TRBD1 | - | TRBV3-1/TRBV3-2
CASSERAGRQETQYF | TGTGCCAGCAGTGAAAGGGCAGGGCGGCAAGAGACCCAGTACTTC | TRBJ2-5 | - | - | TRBV6-1
CASSPRGQEILTNYGYTF | TGTGCCAGCTCACCACGGGGGCAGGAGATTCTGACGAACTATGGCTACACCTTC | TRBJ1-2 | - | - | TRBV18
CASSEFDRLSGNTIYF | TGTGCCAGCAGTGAATTTGACAGACTCTCTGGAAACACCATATATTTT | TRBJ1-3 | - | - | TRBV25-1
CASSGGQSNSPLHF | TGTGCCAGCAGCGGAGGGCAAAGTAATTCACCCCTCCACTTT | TRBJ1-6 | - | - | TRBV7-9
CASSVAASGSFEQYF | TGTGCCAGCAGCGTAGCGGCTAGCGGGAGCTTCGAGCAGTACTTC | TRBJ2-7 | TRBD2 | once | TRBV9
CAISGLAGRSGELFF | TGTGCCATCAGTGGTTTAGCGGGAAGGTCCGGGGAGCTGTTTTTT | TRBJ2-2 | TRBD2 | - | TRBV10-3
CASISTGTGAPGELFF | TGCGCCAGCATCTCCACCGGGACAGGGGCGCCCGGGGAGCTGTTTTTT | TRBJ2-2 | TRBD1 | - | TRBV5-1
CFTSSDRGTHEQFF | TGTTTTACGAGCTCCGACAGGGGTACTCATGAGCAGTTCTTC | TRBJ2-1 | TRBD1 | once | TRBV28
CASSSTGFYGYTF | TGTGCCAGCAGCTCGACAGGTTTCTATGGCTACACCTTC | TRBJ1-2 | - | - | TRBV7-6
CASSLAGARGNTIYF | TGCGCCAGCAGCTTGGCAGGGGCTAGAGGAAACACCATATATTTT | TRBJ1-3 | - | once | TRBV5-1
CASRGTGGSPLHF | TGTGCCAGCAGGGGAACAGGGGGTTCACCCCTCCACTTT | TRBJ1-6 | TRBD1 | once | TRBV28
CASQTGIRNEQFF | TGTGCCAGCCAGACAGGTATAAGGAATGAGCAGTTCTTC | TRBJ2-1 | - | - | TRBV19
CATSDYRGEQFF | TGTGCCACCAGTGACTACCGGGGTGAGCAGTTCTTC | TRBJ2-1 | - | - | TRBV24-1
CASIPRGGTSTNEKLFF | TGTGCCAGTATCCCGCGCGGGGGGACTTCAACTAATGAAAAACTGTTTTTT | TRBJ1-4 | - | once | TRBV19
CASSQSFDRSYNEQFF | TGCGCCAGCAGCCAGAGCTTTGACAGATCCTACAATGAGCAGTTCTTC | TRBJ2-1 | - | - | TRBV4-1
CASSDFSGGNTGELFF | TGTGCCAGCAGTGATTTTAGCGGGGGGAACACCGGGGAGCTGTTTTTT | TRBJ2-2 | TRBD2 | - | TRBV2
CASSPLTGGSEKLFF | TGCGCCAGCAGCCCTCTCACAGGGGGCAGTGAAAAACTGTTTTTT | TRBJ1-4 | TRBD1 | - | TRBV4-1
CATMGGAGDTQYF | TGTGCCACAATGGGGGGAGCAGGAGATACGCAGTATTTT | TRBJ2-3 | - | - | TRBV19
CASSWGMTGVANQPQHF | TGTGCCAGCTCATGGGGGATGACAGGGGTTGCCAATCAGCCCCAGCATTTT | TRBJ1-5 | TRBD1 | once | TRBV18
CASSLGTGTYEQYF | TGTGCCAGCAGCTTGGGGACAGGGACCTACGAGCAGTACTTC | TRBJ2-7 | TRBD1 | - | TRBV11-2
CASSVSARGRFTF | TGTGCCAGCAGCGTAAGTGCCAGGGGCCGCTTCACCTTC | TRBJ1-2 | - | - | TRBV9
CATTGGPTTEAFF | TGTGCCACCACGGGAGGCCCAACCACTGAAGCTTTCTTT | TRBJ1-1 | - | once | TRBV24-1
CASSVLGSNNQPQHF | TGTGCCAGCAGTGTATTGGGGAGTAACAATCAGCCCCAGCATTTT | TRBJ1-5 | - | - | TRBV2
CASSEDLVSTGLNEQFF | TGCGCCAGCAGTGAGGACCTCGTCTCAACCGGACTTAATGAGCAGTTCTTC | TRBJ2-1 | - | - | TRBV10-1
CSVREGRTEAFF | TGCAGCGTTCGAGAGGGAAGGACTGAAGCTTTCTTT | TRBJ1-1 | - | - | TRBV29-1
CASSLAVGGGQETQYF | TGTGCCAGCAGCTTAGCGGTGGGGGGGGGTCAAGAGACCCAGTACTTC | TRBJ2-5 | TRBD2 | - | TRBV7-2
CASSPATDLTF | TGTGCCAGCAGCCCCGCGACAGATCTCACCTTC | TRBJ1-2 | - | once | TRBV7-9
CASSGVEFSGTSGYGETDTQYF | TGTGCCAGCAGTGGGGTTGAATTCTCCGGGACTAGCGGTTATGGGGAGACAGATACGCAGTATTTT | TRBJ2-3 | TRBD2 | - | TRBV2
CASSLVDQGLNYGYTF | TGCGCCAGCAGCTTGGTAGACCAGGGGCTTAACTATGGCTACACCTTC | TRBJ1-2 | - | - | TRBV5-1
CASVSGRSEISDEQFF | TGTGCCAGCGTGAGCGGGAGGTCTGAAATATCCGATGAGCAGTTCTTC | TRBJ2-1 | TRBD2 | once | TRBV9